The 25 T cell receptor beta chains below were found in one sample sequenced in a study of T cells after posttransplantation cyclophosphamide. Here immunoSEQ multiplex PCR was the method, and the copy in TCRdb shows in-frame clones only, minus some. In the table there are more than 10,000 clones, roughly four fifths of which are singletons. The sample consisted of memory CD4+ T cells sorted from PBMCs. These receptors all come from a man aged 50 to 59 in good health, CMV-negative, and a related stem cell transplant donor.

The chain uses TRBV12-5 and TRBJ1-1; D unclear. CDR3 length equals 15 residues. V shed 5 bases and J shed 4 bases, with 17 bases lying between them. CDR1 and CDR2 from the germline V gene are LGHNT and FRNRAP. The CDR3 reads CASGPDGAGSTEAFF. As DNA, the CDR3 is TGTGCTAGTGGTCCCGACGGAGCCGGATCCACTGAAGCTTTCTTT. Full variable domain (rest looked up from reference TRBV12-5 and TRBJ1-1): DARVTQTPRHKVTEMGQEVTMRCQPILGHNTVFWYRQTMMQGLELLAYFRNRAPLDDSGMPKDRFSAEMPDATLATLKIQPSEPRDSAVYFCASGPDGAGSTEAFFGQGTRLTVV.

This sequence joins TRBV19 and TRBJ1-5; TRBD1 agrees at 9 bases. The CDR3 is 13 residues long. CDR1 and CDR2 from the germline V gene are LNHDA and SQIVND (reference sequence). V was clipped by 8 bases and J by 6 bases; unmatched bases: 5. Here the CDR3 DNA reads TGTGCCAGTGATACAGGGGGCGGTCAGCCCCAGCATTTT. Its translation: CASDTGGGQPQHF.

The V call is TRBV27, the J call TRBJ1-6; no reliable D call. Germline V gene sequence: CDR1 MNHEY, CDR2 SMNVEV (reference sequence). The CDR3 totals 12 residues. V gave up 5 bases and J gave up 7 bases, with 6 bases separating them. The CDR3 protein is CASSKQNSPLHF. CDR3 coding DNA: TGTGCCAGCAGTAAACAAAATTCACCCCTCCACTTT.

The chain uses TRBV18 and TRBJ1-2, with 9 bases matching TRBD1. Germline assignment: CDR1 KGHSH and CDR2 LQKENI. The V gene end was trimmed by 5 bases and the J gene end by 5 bases; junction bases not matched to a gene: 9. The CDR3 has 15 amino acids. CDR3 sequence: CASSTTGTGPYGYTF. CDR3 nucleotides: TGTGCCAGCTCAACTACCGGGACAGGGCCTTATGGCTACACCTTC.

The CDR3 coding sequence is TGTGCCAGCAGTGAGGACGGGAGTGCCCACGAGCAGTACTTC. This translates into CASSEDGSAHEQYF. The chain employs TRBV2 and TRBJ2-7; maybe TRBD2 (6 bases). V was clipped by 3 bases and J by 5 bases, with 14 bases between them. The germline V gene has CDR1 SNHLY and CDR2 FYNNEI. CDR3 length: 14 residues.

The chain recombines TRBV18 with TRBJ2-7, with a possible D match to TRBD1 (7 bases). V shed 6 bases and J shed 3 bases, with 15 bases lying between them. Germline assignment: CDR1 KGHSH and CDR2 LQKENI. This CDR3 is 14 amino acids long. CDR3 loop: CASSPDREVYEQYF. For the CDR3, the DNA is TGTGCCAGCTCCCCCGACAGGGAGGTCTACGAGCAGTACTTC.

The chain carries TRBV6-5 and TRBJ1-3; D not resolved. Germline V gene sequence: CDR1 MNHEY, CDR2 SVGAGI. The V end was cut by 7 bases, the J end by 0 bases, with 13 bases between. This CDR3 is built from 15 residues. The CDR3 region is CASTKLRASGNTIYF. Here the CDR3 DNA reads TGTGCCAGCACTAAATTAAGAGCCTCTGGAAACACCATATATTTT.

The chain joins TRBV7-2 to TRBJ2-3; 7 bases line up with TRBD1. CDR1 is SGHTA and CDR2 is FQGNSA in the germline V gene. The V and J ends lost 5 bases and 6 bases, in that order; junction bases with no gene match: 8. This CDR3 comprises 14 residues. The CDR3 nucleotides are TGTGCCAGCAGCGCCCAGACAGGGAGTGATACGCAGTATTTT. Translating it yields CASSAQTGSDTQYF.

Remarks on this clone: Because the CDR3's place on the DNA is in doubt, the DNA is left out and the CDR3 is given as listed by TCRdb. J is TRBJ2-5 and V is TRBV4-3; the D call in the table, TRBD2, was not verified against the DNA. Germline V gene lookup returns CDR1 LGHNA and CDR2 YSLEER. The CDR3 contains 13 residues when both ends are counted. The CDR3 loop reads CASSQYFGETQYF.

The chain uses TRBV10-3 and TRBJ2-3; D not certain. This CDR3 has 16 residues. Germline CDR1 and CDR2: ENHRY and SYGVKD. V gave up 3 bases and J gave up 0 bases, with 13 bases separating them. CDR3 DNA sequence: TGTGCCATCAGTGACGGAGACCCCGAAAGCACAGATACGCAGTATTTT. It translates to CAISDGDPESTDTQYF.

This clone was seen a few times. The V and J genes are TRBV9 and TRBJ1-3; tentatively, D is TRBD1 (6 bases). Trimming shortened V by 3 bases and J by 0 bases, and 7 bases separated the two germline ends. This CDR3 spans 14 amino acids. Per the germline V gene, CDR1 is SGDLS and CDR2 is YYNGEE. The CDR3 DNA sequence: TGTGCCAGCAGCGAAGGGGGCTCTGGAAACACCATATATTTT. Translation gives CASSEGGSGNTIYF.

V and J are TRBV19 and TRBJ1-5, with TRBD1 matching over 10 bases. CDR3 length: 17 amino acids. Per the germline V gene, CDR1 is LNHDA and CDR2 is SQIVND (reference sequence). V lost 5 bases, J lost 3 bases, and 10 bases stayed unmatched. CDR3: CASSVGQGHLLNQPQHF. The CDR3 coding sequence is TGTGCCAGTAGTGTGGGACAGGGGCATTTACTCAATCAGCCCCAGCATTTT.

A single count supports this clone. The chain uses TRBV4-3 and TRBJ2-7, with 7 nucleotides matching TRBD2. The germline CDR1 and CDR2 sequences are LGHNA and YSLEER. There are 16 residues in the CDR3. V gave up 4 bases and J gave up 0 bases; unmatched junction bases: 9. CDR3 nucleotide sequence: TGCGCCAGCAGCCGGGAGGGCCAGCAAGCCTCCTACGAGCAGTACTTC. Its translation: CASSREGQQASYEQYF.

The chain combines TRBV5-1 with TRBJ2-1; 7 bases align to TRBD2. The CDR3 has 13 residues. Per germline, CDR1 SGHRS and CDR2 YFSETQ. With 4 bases clipped from V and 5 bases from J, the junction kept 3 bases outside the gene matches. DNA for the CDR3: TGCGCCAGCAGCCCGGGGGGAGACAATGAGCAGTTCTTC. As protein: CASSPGGDNEQFF.

This clone showed up just once. The chain uses TRBV7-6 and TRBJ1-1; D might be TRBD1 (5 bases). Germline V gene data show CDR1 as SGHVS and CDR2 as FNYEAQ. The CDR3 runs to 15 residues. Deletions cut 5 bases from V and 1 base from J, with 14 bases between. The CDR3 protein is CASSLTPQGNTEAFF. CDR3 nucleotides: TGTGCCAGCAGCCTAACCCCCCAGGGGAACACTGAAGCTTTCTTT.

The J gene is TRBJ1-1, the V gene TRBV4-3, with 11 positions matching TRBD1. Germline V gene sequence: CDR1 LGHNA, CDR2 YSLEER. CDR3 length equals 16 residues. The junction had 6 bases not matched to a gene; V was cut back by 2 bases and J by 4 bases. CDR3 in amino acids: CASSQSRGQGGTEAFF. The CDR3, as DNA: TGCGCCAGCAGCCAAAGTCGGGGACAGGGGGGCACTGAAGCTTTCTTT.

The V and J genes are TRBV15 and TRBJ2-1, with 7 bases matching TRBD1. V lost 1 base and J lost 8; bases outside the gene matches: 5. The length of the CDR3 is 14 residues. Germline lookup yields CDR1 LNHNV and CDR2 YYDKDF (reference sequence). The CDR3 bases are TGTGCCACCAGCAGAGTAACAGGGGCCGATGAGCAGTTCTTC. It specifies CATSRVTGADEQFF. Full variable domain (outside the CDR3, taken from reference TRBV15 and TRBJ2-1): DAMVIQNPRYQVTQFGKPVTLSCSQTLNHNVMYWYQQKSSQAPKLLFHYYDKDFNNEADTPDNFQSRRPNTSFCFLDIRSPGLGDTAMYLCATSRVTGADEQFFGPGTRLTVL.

The rearrangement uses TRBV6-1 and TRBJ1-1; D is perhaps TRBD1 (6 bases). V was shortened by 6 bases and J by 3 bases, with 8 bases between the two germline ends. Per the germline V gene, CDR1 is MNHNS and CDR2 is SASEGT. The CDR3 contains 12 residues. DNA for the CDR3: TGTGCCAGCAGCAGGGGATACACTGAAGCTTTCTTT. The encoded protein is CASSRGYTEAFF.

The J gene is TRBJ2-5, the V gene TRBV29-1, with a possible D match to TRBD1 (6 bases). CDR3 length: 13 residues. V gave up 8 bases and J gave up 1 base, with 14 bases separating them. Germline CDR1 and CDR2: SQVTM and ANQGSEA. The CDR3 region has the DNA TGCAGCTCAAACCGGGACATCCAAGAGACCCAGTACTTC. As protein: CSSNRDIQETQYF.

The chain is built from TRBV7-2 and TRBJ2-7; D is unclear. Trimming removed 3 bases at V and 2 bases at J, with 11 bases between. This CDR3 spans 14 amino acids. The germline gives CDR1 SGHTA, CDR2 FQGNSA. The CDR3 sequence is CASSLYSNPYEQYF. The DNA for the CDR3 is TGTGCCAGCAGCTTGTACAGCAACCCCTACGAGCAGTACTTC.

V usage is TRBV15 and J usage is TRBJ2-5; D not resolved. Germline CDR1 reads LNHNV; CDR2 reads YYDKDF (reference sequence). V lost 0 bases, J lost 5 bases, and 7 bases lay in between. The CDR3 has 13 residues. The CDR3 DNA follows: TGTGCCACCAGCAGAGATCAACGGGAGACCCAGTACTTC. Translating it yields CATSRDQRETQYF.

This clone occurred once. V usage is TRBV6-4 and J usage is TRBJ2-3, with TRBD1 as a possible D gene (6 bases). The CDR3 has 15 residues. Germline-derived CDR1 and CDR2 are MRHNA and SNTAGT. Deletions cut 2 bases from V and 1 base from J, with 10 bases between. The CDR3 reads CASSDGGLGTDTQYF. CDR3 DNA sequence: TGTGCCAGCAGTGACGGGGGCCTCGGCACAGATACGCAGTATTTT.

The V gene is TRBV7-3, the J gene TRBJ2-3; 8 bases map to TRBD2. The CDR3 has 13 amino acids. Unmatched junction bases numbered 2, after V lost 1 base and J lost 8 bases. CDR1 SGHTA and CDR2 FQGTGA come from the germline V gene. The CDR3 spells CASSLKREGTQYF. The CDR3 region has the DNA TGTGCCAGCAGCTTAAAACGGGAGGGTACGCAGTATTTT.

The J gene is TRBJ2-7, the V gene TRBV10-2, with 9 positions matching TRBD2. V shed 2 bases and J 0 bases; nucleotides not matched to a gene: 5. Germline V gene data show CDR1 as WSHSY and CDR2 as SAAADI. The CDR3 covers 16 residues. Written as DNA, the CDR3 is TGCGCCAGCAGTGAGCCGGGACTAGCCGGCTCCTACGAGCAGTACTTC. This encodes CASSEPGLAGSYEQYF.

This clone was counted between two and nine times. The V gene is TRBV29-1, the J gene TRBJ2-7; a weak D match, TRBD1 (5 bases). Trimming took 2 bases from V and 3 from J, leaving 14 bases between them. Germline V gene lookup returns CDR1 SQVTM and CDR2 ANQGSEA. The CDR3 spans 14 residues. CDR3 sequence (DNA): TGCAGCGTTGAAAGGGGTGACCTTGACTACGAGCAGTACTTC. This encodes CSVERGDLDYEQYF.